This is a list of T cell receptor beta chains from one sample in a study of T cells in localized non-small cell lung cancer. TCRdb keeps only in-frame clones here, not all; method: immunoSEQ multiplex PCR. The repertoire includes some 30,000 clones, around 90% of them detected once, and around a sixth sits in the top ten. The sequences come from peripheral blood mononuclear cells, collected before any cancer treatment. Source of these receptors: a man aged 40 to 70 with stage III lung adenocarcinoma. CDR3s include the opening cysteine and the closing phenylalanine or tryptophan. A clone size is listed for some rows: how often the clone was seen (once, few, many), or a class if it is expanded.

V gene	clone size	J gene	CDR3 protein
TRBV6-5	.	TRBJ1-5	CASSYQRHQPQHF
TRBV5-4	.	TRBJ2-3	CASSLAFETSGRYTDTQYF
TRBV15	.	TRBJ2-2	CATSRGGWNTGELFF
TRBV14	few	TRBJ2-5	CASSQGDRVTETQYF
TRBV5-3	.	TRBJ2-3	CARSLRRGQDTQYF
TRBV6-1	.	TRBJ2-1	CASSEQAGINEQFF
TRBV19	.	TRBJ2-5	CASSKDRKQETQYF
TRBV27	.	TRBJ2-5	CASSLYSSGGKETQYF
TRBV7-9	.	TRBJ2-1	CASSLAGRRGNNEQFF
TRBV6-5	.	TRBJ2-3	CATKIPASTDTQYF
TRBV19	.	TRBJ1-5	CASSRGSGTGVGNQPQHF
TRBV27	.	TRBJ1-6	CASSFDIRRGNSPLHF
TRBV18	.	TRBJ1-5	CASSPRQGGGQPQHF
TRBV2	.	TRBJ1-2	CASSVQGPNYGYTF
TRBV4-3	.	TRBJ1-2	CASSQATRSYGYTF
TRBV28	.	TRBJ1-1	CASRRAVFTEAFF
TRBV4-3	.	TRBJ2-3	CASSQDFGGGGTDTQYF
TRBV7-2	.	TRBJ1-2	CASSPSGGNRASLVGYTF
TRBV6-4	.	TRBJ2-1	CASSGRRFGEQFF
TRBV19	.	TRBJ2-3	CASSIEARDTQYF
TRBV27	.	TRBJ1-6	CASSSDRRTGLQKYNSPLHF
TRBV2	.	TRBJ2-7	CASSISGIEQYF
TRBV28	.	TRBJ2-2	CASSIQVGGLLPGELFF
TRBV5-4	.	TRBJ1-1	CASSLAKSGTEAFF
TRBV2	.	TRBJ1-3	CASSGTGTGNTIYF
TRBV5-6	.	TRBJ2-1	CASSLLPRGGYNEQFF
TRBV11-3	.	TRBJ2-7	CASSRRDSGSGQYF
TRBV7-2	.	TRBJ2-7	CASSLAARGGINSYEQYF
TRBV5-1	.	TRBJ2-2	CASSGTGEATGELFF
TRBV15	.	TRBJ2-2	CATSRPRDREKLDTGELFF
TRBV5-1	.	TRBJ2-3	CASSLVSGGPTDTQYF
TRBV7-2	.	TRBJ1-4	CASSSRRATNEKLFF
TRBV2	.	TRBJ1-2	CASSRDYGTNEGYTF
TRBV7-2	.	TRBJ2-7	CASSPRTSPVSYEQYF
TRBV6-4	.	TRBJ1-5	CASSDSRGQVGNQPQHF
TRBV7-6	.	TRBJ2-2	CASSLQGEGGELFF
TRBV5-4	.	TRBJ1-2	CASSWTGLNYGYTF
TRBV5-5	.	TRBJ2-3	CASSFMGSDTQYF
TRBV7-2	.	TRBJ2-2	CASSRRDKETNTGELFF
TRBV5-8	.	TRBJ1-5	CASSLEGAGNQPQHF
TRBV6-5	.	TRBJ1-2	CASSLDTNYGYTF
TRBV6-6	.	TRBJ2-7	CASSFTPYEQYF
TRBV28	.	TRBJ1-6	CASSLRQESSYNSPLHF
TRBV9	.	TRBJ1-2	CASSPTRQGANGYTF
TRBV7-8	.	TRBJ1-1	CASKLGQQGGAFF
TRBV13	.	TRBJ2-5	CASSLFLQETQYF
TRBV7-2	.	TRBJ2-7	CASSLGGMTRGEQYF
TRBV18	.	TRBJ2-7	CASSPQGGRAYEQYF
TRBV11-2	once	TRBJ2-2	CASSWAGELFF
TRBV9	.	TRBJ1-1	CASSKLGTEAFF
TRBV7-2	once	TRBJ1-6	CASSDRAVRGRNSPLHF
TRBV2	once	TRBJ2-5	CASSVGQVETQYF
TRBV10-1	.	TRBJ2-4	CASRAGAIPCIQYF
TRBV9	.	TRBJ2-1	CASSAGLAGLNEQFF
TRBV5-4	.	TRBJ2-7	CASSFDGGGTYEQYF
TRBV5-1	.	TRBJ2-2	CASSLGQINTGELFF
TRBV27	.	TRBJ2-1	CASRSLDRDNNEQFF
TRBV7-9	.	TRBJ1-2	CASSLTGDDGYTF
TRBV5-6	.	TRBJ1-2	CASSLGFGGNYGYTF